This TCR beta chain originates from a study of OX40 agonist ivuxolimab in advanced cancers. A remark on this clone: The antigen remains unidentified.

Findings and caveats of the study: Expanded peripheral T-cell antigen specificity went undetermined. The CD4+ and CD8+ T cells in the blood had expanded clonally by week 6 at 0.1 to 3.0 mg/kg.

The assay was immunoSEQ multiplex PCR, and TCRdb's table has in-frame clones only and misses some. The table shows about 100,000 clones, with more than 80% occurring only once. There are 15 residues in the CDR3. The germline V gene has CDR1 SNHLY and CDR2 FYNNEI. The germline V and J ends were trimmed by 0 bases and 2 bases, with 11 bases remaining between them. V usage is TRBV2 and J usage is TRBJ2-7; a possible D gene is TRBD2 (5 bases). The input for sequencing was CD4+ or CD8+ T cells sorted from blood, taken in a trial of the OX40 agonist ivuxolimab. The TCR sequence derives from an adult with an advanced solid tumor such as melanoma, head and neck, liver or kidney cancer. For the CDR3, the DNA is TGTGCCAGCAGTGAAGCGCGGGTCGGAGCCTACGAGCAGTACTTC. It translates to CASSEARVGAYEQYF.